A selection of T cell receptor beta chains follows, all from one sample in a study of identical twins. TCRdb processed the 5' RACE reads anew with MiXCR; each CDR3 protein has one entry. The sample holds around 95,000 distinct CDR3 sequences, 5.9% seen once. Sequencing used memory T cells sorted from blood. These receptors were taken from a woman between 45 and 65 years old in good health. Each CDR3 is given with its conserved first and last residue. D genes are given only for firm matches. Only part of the rows carry a size: once, few, many, or a class if the clone is expanded.

d_gene	v_gene	abundance	j_gene	CDR3nt	CDR3aa
TRBD2	TRBV12-3/TRBV12-4	many	TRBJ2-3	TGTGCCAGCAGCCCGCTAGCGGGACGTGGAGGTAGCACAGATACGCAGTATTTT	CASSPLAGRGGSTDTQYF
.	TRBV3-1	many	TRBJ2-6	TGTGCCAGCAGCCCTCAGGGGAACTCTGGGGCCAACGTCCTGACTTTC	CASSPQGNSGANVLTF
TRBD2	TRBV19	.	TRBJ2-1	TGTGCCAGTAGAGGACTAGCCAGTAATGAGCAGTTCTTC	CASRGLASNEQFF
.	TRBV7-3	.	TRBJ2-1	TGTGCCAGCAGCTTCGGGGGTTTATACAATGAGCAGTTCTTC	CASSFGGLYNEQFF
.	TRBV5-1	many	TRBJ2-3	TGCGCCAGCAGAGGGGGGATTGGCATGACAGATACGCAGTATTTT	CASRGGIGMTDTQYF
.	TRBV5-6	many	TRBJ2-2	TGTGCCAGCAGCTTGAGGGGTCATCACACCGGGGAGCTGTTTTTT	CASSLRGHHTGELFF
.	TRBV20-1	many	TRBJ1-1	TGCAGTGCTAGAGATCCAAGGAGGGACACTGAAGCTTTCTTT	CSARDPRRDTEAFF
TRBD1	TRBV7-9	few	TRBJ2-6	TGTGCCAGCAGACCACGGGACAGATTCTCTGGGGCCAACGTCCTGACTTTC	CASRPRDRFSGANVLTF
.	TRBV20-1	many	TRBJ2-5	TGCAGTGCTAGACCCGCAGCAGAGACCCAGTACTTC	CSARPAAETQYF
.	TRBV12-5	.	TRBJ1-2	TGTGCTAGTGAATCGGGGGACGGTAACTATGGCTACACCTTC	CASESGDGNYGYTF
.	TRBV21-1	many	TRBJ2-1	TGTGCCAGCAGCATGGGGCGAGACAATGAGCAGTTCTTC	CASSMGRDNEQFF
TRBD1	TRBV10-3	.	TRBJ2-7	TGTGCCATCAGCCGTGACAGGGGGCTAGAGGAGCAGTACTTC	CAISRDRGLEEQYF
.	TRBV6-1	many	TRBJ2-5	TGTGCCAGCAGTGAAGCGAGTTTGGGTTACGAGACCCAGTACTTC	CASSEASLGYETQYF
TRBD1	TRBV3-1	many	TRBJ1-5	TGTGCCAGCGGCCCGGGACAGGGGCGTTTGGTGCAGCCCCAGCATTTT	CASGPGQGRLVQPQHF
.	TRBV5-6	few	TRBJ1-2	TGTGCCAGCAGGCCCACAGGACCTGACTATGGCTACACCTTC	CASRPTGPDYGYTF
.	TRBV7-2	many	TRBJ2-4	TGTGCCAGCAGCTTAGGGTCGATTCTAGCCAAAAACATTCAGTACTTC	CASSLGSILAKNIQYF
TRBD2	TRBV29-1	many	TRBJ2-2	TGCAGCGCCTCCTTAGCGGGAGGACCCGGGGAGCTGTTTTTT	CSASLAGGPGELFF
TRBD2	TRBV30	few	TRBJ2-7	TGTGCCTGGAGTGGGACTAGCGGGTTCTACGAGCAGTACTTC	CAWSGTSGFYEQYF
.	TRBV6-1	many	TRBJ2-2	TGTGCCAGCAACTTACCGGGACCGGGGAGGCGGGAGCTGTTTTTT	CASNLPGPGRRELFF
.	TRBV11-3	many	TRBJ1-1	TGTGCCAGCAGCCATACCAGGGTGAACACTGAAGCTTTCTTT	CASSHTRVNTEAFF
.	TRBV5-1	few	TRBJ1-3	TGCGCCAGCAGCCCCGAAACTCCCGGAGGAAACACCATATATTTT	CASSPETPGGNTIYF
.	TRBV19	many	TRBJ2-1	TGTGCCAGTATTCACAGGACTGAGCAGTTCTTC	CASIHRTEQFF
TRBD1	TRBV6-5	many	TRBJ1-2	TGTGCCAGCAGTTACCTAACAGGGGGAAATGGCTACACCTTC	CASSYLTGGNGYTF
.	TRBV6-2/TRBV6-3	many	TRBJ2-1	TGTGCCAGCAGTTACGATTATGAGCAGTTCTTC	CASSYDYEQFF
.	TRBV5-1	many	TRBJ2-2	TGCGCCAGCAGCCGGGCGGATAGGGGGGGCGCGAACACCGGGGAGCTGTTTTTT	CASSRADRGGANTGELFF
.	TRBV5-6	many	TRBJ2-1	TGTGCCAGCAGCGTTAGATCATTAGGCCCCAATGAGCAGTTCTTC	CASSVRSLGPNEQFF
.	TRBV2	many	TRBJ1-5	TGTGCCAGCAGTGAGTCTTTTAGCAATCAGCCCCAGCATTTT	CASSESFSNQPQHF
.	TRBV30	many	TRBJ2-3	TGTGCCTGGAGTGCCCGGCGAGATACGCAGTATTTT	CAWSARRDTQYF